This T cell receptor beta chain was observed in a study of cytomegalovirus exposure and HLA in healthy donors. This clone was picked up a small number of times. The PCR used 60 Vbeta and 13 Jbeta primers. Generated by immunoSEQ multiplex PCR, the TCRdb table keeps only in-frame clones and is missing some. Here the sample spans 35,000 to 45,000 clones, 50% being singletons. The V and J ends lost 6 bases and 2 bases, in that order; junction bases with no gene match: 10. Looked up from germline, CDR1 is MNHEY and CDR2 is SMNVEV (reference sequence). The CDR3 extends over 15 amino acids. Material for sequencing was PBMCs. The clonotype originates from a human donor in good health. The rearrangement links TRBV27 to TRBJ2-7; 7 bases line up with TRBD2. Here the CDR3 reads CASSFQAGPTYEQYF. The CDR3 nucleotides read TGTGCCAGCAGCTTCCAAGCGGGACCCACCTACGAGCAGTACTTC.